This T cell receptor (beta chain) appears in the sequencing data of a study of identical twins. Germline assignment: CDR1 KGHDR and CDR2 SFDVKD. The V end lost 7 bases, the J end lost 4 bases, and 17 bases lay between the germline ends. This CDR3 is built from 15 residues. This clonotype turned up a few times. TCRdb itself ran the 5' RACE reads through MiXCR, one entry per CDR3 protein. Here the sample spans some 500,000 distinct CDR3 sequences, roughly an eighth being singletons. These data are also associated with another study on yellow fever vaccine responses in identical twins.

Sequenced input: CD4+ T cells sorted from blood. This sequence originates from a young woman in good health. This sequence joins TRBV24-1 and TRBJ2-3, with D possibly being TRBD2 (6 bases). The CDR3 loop is CATSARGGPPDTQYF. The CDR3, as DNA: TGTGCCACCAGCGCTCGGGGAGGTCCCCCAGATACGCAGTATTTT.